These T cell receptor beta chains were read from a single sample in a study of OX40 agonist ivuxolimab in advanced cancers. Data came from immunoSEQ multiplex PCR; TCRdb stores just in-frame clones and leaves some out. The repertoire holds 25,000 to 35,000 clones, with 84% as singletons. The sample consisted of CD4+ or CD8+ T cells sorted from blood, taken in a trial of the OX40 agonist ivuxolimab. These receptors came from an adult with an advanced solid tumor such as melanoma, head and neck, liver or kidney cancer. CDR3s include the opening cysteine and the closing phenylalanine or tryptophan. The D gene is left open where the match is weak. Clone sizes are given selectively: once, few, many, or a class where the clone is expanded.

DNA: TGTGCCAGCACCGGGGGGGAGACCGGGGAGCTGTTTTTT
CDR3: CASTGGETGELFF
size: -
J: TRBJ2-2
V: TRBV28
D: TRBD2

DNA: TGTGCCAGCAGTGAAGTGGCCGGGGACATAAACATTCAGTACTTC
CDR3: CASSEVAGDINIQYF
size: large
J: TRBJ2-4
V: TRBV6-1
D: -

DNA: TGTGCCAGCAGTGACGGACAGGGGATCTATGGCTACACCTTC
CDR3: CASSDGQGIYGYTF
size: -
J: TRBJ1-2
V: TRBV2
D: TRBD1

DNA: TGTGCCACCAGCCGCTCGAGGGGTGGAACAGATACGCAGTATTTT
CDR3: CATSRSRGGTDTQYF
size: few
J: TRBJ2-3
V: TRBV15
D: -

DNA: TGTGCCAGCAGCTTGAGTGGTGGCTTGTCCTACGAGCAGTACTTC
CDR3: CASSLSGGLSYEQYF
size: -
J: TRBJ2-7
V: TRBV7-9
D: -

DNA: TGTGCCAGCAGCAAAGGGAGATGGTACAACGACACCGGGGAGCTGTTTTTT
CDR3: CASSKGRWYNDTGELFF
size: -
J: TRBJ2-2
V: TRBV21-1
D: -

DNA: TGTGCCAGCAGTTTATACGCTAGCGGAGCCTACGAGCAGTACTTC
CDR3: CASSLYASGAYEQYF
size: -
J: TRBJ2-7
V: TRBV28
D: TRBD2

DNA: TGTGCCAGCAGCAAAAGACTAGCGGGGGAGTCAGATACGCAGTATTTT
CDR3: CASSKRLAGESDTQYF
size: -
J: TRBJ2-3
V: TRBV21-1
D: -

DNA: TGTGCCAGCAGCACTCAGGGGGGTCAAGAGACCCAGTACTTC
CDR3: CASSTQGGQETQYF
size: once
J: TRBJ2-5
V: TRBV9
D: -

DNA: TGTGCCAGCAGTGGGGACGGAGAGACCCAGTACTTC
CDR3: CASSGDGETQYF
size: -
J: TRBJ2-5
V: TRBV9
D: -

DNA: TGCGCCAGCAGCTATGGGCTAGGTCGGGAGACCCAGTACTTC
CDR3: CASSYGLGRETQYF
size: -
J: TRBJ2-5
V: TRBV5-1
D: -

DNA: TGTGCCAGCAGCCAAGATCCCAGGGGCTCTAGCACAGATACGCAGTATTTT
CDR3: CASSQDPRGSSTDTQYF
size: -
J: TRBJ2-3
V: TRBV4-2
D: -

DNA: TGTGCCAGCAGCCCAGGGACAGGGGGAGCTTTCTTT
CDR3: CASSPGTGGAFF
size: few
J: TRBJ1-1
V: TRBV13
D: TRBD1

DNA: TGTGCCAGCAGTCAAATAACCGGGACAGGGGAAGAGACCCAGTACTTC
CDR3: CASSQITGTGEETQYF
size: -
J: TRBJ2-5
V: TRBV28
D: TRBD1

DNA: TGTGCCAGCAGTTCCAACCGAGGGGAGGGGTACGAGCAGTACTTC
CDR3: CASSSNRGEGYEQYF
size: -
J: TRBJ2-7
V: TRBV6-5
D: TRBD2

DNA: TGCGCCAGCAGCCAAGATGGGCTAGCGGGGACCGGGGAGCTGTTTTTT
CDR3: CASSQDGLAGTGELFF
size: -
J: TRBJ2-2
V: TRBV4-3
D: TRBD2

DNA: TGTGCCAGTAGTATGGCCTCGACCTATGGCTACACCTTC
CDR3: CASSMASTYGYTF
size: -
J: TRBJ1-2
V: TRBV19
D: -

DNA: TGTGCCAGCAGCTTTGGGGGCGGTTACGAGCAGTACTTC
CDR3: CASSFGGGYEQYF
size: once
J: TRBJ2-7
V: TRBV5-4
D: -

DNA: TGCGCCAGCAGCCTTAGGTGGTCCCTGAACACTGAAGCTTTCTTT
CDR3: CASSLRWSLNTEAFF
size: -
J: TRBJ1-1
V: TRBV5-1
D: -

DNA: TGTGCCTGGAGTGTAGGCTCTGGGGCCAACGTCCTGACTTTC
CDR3: CAWSVGSGANVLTF
size: -
J: TRBJ2-6
V: TRBV30
D: -

DNA: TGTGCCAGCAGCCTAGGGGTTGCCTTGAACACTGAAGCTTTCTTT
CDR3: CASSLGVALNTEAFF
size: -
J: TRBJ1-1
V: TRBV7-2
D: -

DNA: TGTGCCAGCAGTGACAGCCCGGACATTGTGGGCAATCAGCCCCAGCATTTT
CDR3: CASSDSPDIVGNQPQHF
size: -
J: TRBJ1-5
V: TRBV2
D: -

DNA: TGTGCCAGCAGTTTCCACGGACAGTCTACCTACGAGCAGTACTTC
CDR3: CASSFHGQSTYEQYF
size: -
J: TRBJ2-7
V: TRBV27
D: -

DNA: TGTGCCAGCAGAGGGGGGTCTACGCAGTATTTT
CDR3: CASRGGSTQYF
size: once
J: TRBJ2-3
V: TRBV6-1
D: -

DNA: TGCGCCAGCAGCTTAAGTGGGAAAAGCTCCTACGAGCAGTACTTC
CDR3: CASSLSGKSSYEQYF
size: once
J: TRBJ2-7
V: TRBV5-1
D: -

DNA: TGTGCCAGCAGCTTAGAGGCGAACACTGAAGCTTTCTTT
CDR3: CASSLEANTEAFF
size: -
J: TRBJ1-1
V: TRBV7-2
D: -

DNA: TGTGCCAGCAGTTACTCGAACGGCGAGCAGTACTTC
CDR3: CASSYSNGEQYF
size: -
J: TRBJ2-7
V: TRBV6-5
D: -

DNA: TGTGCCAGCAGCCATACAGGGAACACGAGGGAGCAGTACTTC
CDR3: CASSHTGNTREQYF
size: -
J: TRBJ2-7
V: TRBV11-2
D: -

DNA: TGTGCCAGTAGAGTGATAGGCAGTTATAGCAATCAGCCCCAGCATTTT
CDR3: CASRVIGSYSNQPQHF
size: few
J: TRBJ1-5
V: TRBV19
D: -

DNA: TGTGCCAGCAGCTTAACGGGGAGCGAGAACTATGGCTACACCTTC
CDR3: CASSLTGSENYGYTF
size: -
J: TRBJ1-2
V: TRBV7-3
D: -

DNA: TGTGCCAGCAGTGAAAGGGGCGGGGGGGGCTTCACCGGGGAGCTGTTTTTT
CDR3: CASSERGGGGFTGELFF
size: -
J: TRBJ2-2
V: TRBV2
D: TRBD2

DNA: TGTGCCAGCAGCTCCAGAGGCGGGTGGGACACTGAAGCTTTCTTT
CDR3: CASSSRGGWDTEAFF
size: -
J: TRBJ1-1
V: TRBV7-8
D: -

DNA: TGTGCCAGCAGCTTAACAGCCGAGCAGTACTTC
CDR3: CASSLTAEQYF
size: -
J: TRBJ2-7
V: TRBV13
D: -

DNA: TGTGCCAGCAGTTTCAAGCAGGCAGGTGGCTACACCTTC
CDR3: CASSFKQAGGYTF
size: -
J: TRBJ1-2
V: TRBV28
D: -

DNA: TGTGCCAGCTCACCAAGGCAGGGGATTAGTGTTGAGCAGTTCTTC
CDR3: CASSPRQGISVEQFF
size: -
J: TRBJ2-1
V: TRBV18
D: -

DNA: TGTGCCAGCAGCCAAGTAGGTAGCGGGGGGTCCCAGGATACGCAGTATTTT
CDR3: CASSQVGSGGSQDTQYF
size: -
J: TRBJ2-3
V: TRBV4-2
D: TRBD2

DNA: TGTGCCAGCAGCCCGGGACTAGCGGGAAGTACGCAGTATTTT
CDR3: CASSPGLAGSTQYF
size: -
J: TRBJ2-3
V: TRBV28
D: TRBD2

DNA: TGTGCCAGCGGGGCCTCCGGGACAGGGCACGAGACCCAGTACTTC
CDR3: CASGASGTGHETQYF
size: -
J: TRBJ2-5
V: TRBV7-6
D: TRBD1

DNA: TGTGCCTGGAGGGCGACTAGCGGATTTATCACAGATACGCAGTATTTT
CDR3: CAWRATSGFITDTQYF
size: -
J: TRBJ2-3
V: TRBV30
D: TRBD2

DNA: TGTGCCAGCAGCCAAGCCCTAGCGGGGGGGAACACCGGGGAGCTGTTTTTT
CDR3: CASSQALAGGNTGELFF
size: once
J: TRBJ2-2
V: TRBV4-2
D: TRBD2

DNA: TGTGCCAGCAGCTCTCGAGTGGGAGACTACGAGCAGTACTTC
CDR3: CASSSRVGDYEQYF
size: once
J: TRBJ2-7
V: TRBV7-6
D: -

DNA: TGTGCCAGCTCACCACCGTATTCCCAACAAGGGTACCACTCCTACGAGCAGTACTTC
CDR3: CASSPPYSQQGYHSYEQYF
size: -
J: TRBJ2-7
V: TRBV18
D: -

DNA: TGTGCCAGCAGTTTGTTCCCGGACAGGGGGTATGAAAAACTGTTTTTT
CDR3: CASSLFPDRGYEKLFF
size: -
J: TRBJ1-4
V: TRBV28
D: TRBD1

DNA: TGTGCCAGCAGTTTAACGGGAGGGGGCGGGTACGAGCAGTACTTC
CDR3: CASSLTGGGGYEQYF
size: -
J: TRBJ2-7
V: TRBV27
D: -

DNA: TGTGCCAGCAGTGTTATCCAACGGGCCCCATGGGCCTACGAGCAGTACTTC
CDR3: CASSVIQRAPWAYEQYF
size: -
J: TRBJ2-7
V: TRBV6-1
D: -

DNA: TGTGCCAGCAGCCAAGTAGATTGGGGAATGGGTTTAGCTAACTATGGCTACACCTTC
CDR3: CASSQVDWGMGLANYGYTF
size: medium-sized
J: TRBJ1-2
V: TRBV4-2
D: -

DNA: TGTGCCAGCAGTGAAGCAAGAGGATGGAACACTGAAGCTTTCTTT
CDR3: CASSEARGWNTEAFF
size: few
J: TRBJ1-1
V: TRBV6-1
D: -

DNA: TGCAGCGTTGAAGGCGAGACAGGAACCAACACTGAAGCTTTCTTT
CDR3: CSVEGETGTNTEAFF
size: -
J: TRBJ1-1
V: TRBV29-1
D: -

DNA: TGTGCCAGCAGCTTGGGGCTGAACAATCAGCCCCAGCATTTT
CDR3: CASSLGLNNQPQHF
size: -
J: TRBJ1-5
V: TRBV5-5
D: -

DNA: TGTGCCAGCAGCTTGTGGGGACCCTACGAGCAGTACTTC
CDR3: CASSLWGPYEQYF
size: once
J: TRBJ2-7
V: TRBV5-6
D: -

DNA: TGCGCCAGCAGCCCCACGGGGCTAGCGGGAGAAACCTACGAGCAGTACTTC
CDR3: CASSPTGLAGETYEQYF
size: -
J: TRBJ2-7
V: TRBV4-1
D: TRBD2